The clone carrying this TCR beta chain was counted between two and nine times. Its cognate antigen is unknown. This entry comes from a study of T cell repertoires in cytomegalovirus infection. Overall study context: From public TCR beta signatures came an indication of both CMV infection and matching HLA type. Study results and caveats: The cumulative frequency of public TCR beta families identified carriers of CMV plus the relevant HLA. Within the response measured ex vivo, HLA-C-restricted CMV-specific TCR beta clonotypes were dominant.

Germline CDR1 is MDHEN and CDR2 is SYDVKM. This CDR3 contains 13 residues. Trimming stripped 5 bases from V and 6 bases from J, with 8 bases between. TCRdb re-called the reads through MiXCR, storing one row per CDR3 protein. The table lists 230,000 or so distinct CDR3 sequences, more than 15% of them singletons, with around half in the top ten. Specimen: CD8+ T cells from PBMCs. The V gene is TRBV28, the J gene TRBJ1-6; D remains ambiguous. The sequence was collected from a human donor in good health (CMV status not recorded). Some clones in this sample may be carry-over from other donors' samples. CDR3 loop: CASSPLRNSPLHF. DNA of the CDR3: TGTGCCAGCAGTCCGCTGCGTAATTCACCCCTCCACTTT. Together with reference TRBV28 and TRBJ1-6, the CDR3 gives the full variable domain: DVKVTQSSRYLVKRTGEKVFLECVQDMDHENMFWYRQDPGLGLRLIYFSYDVKMKEKGDIPEGYSVSREKKERFSLILESASTNQTSMYLCASSPLRNSPLHFGNGTRLTVT.